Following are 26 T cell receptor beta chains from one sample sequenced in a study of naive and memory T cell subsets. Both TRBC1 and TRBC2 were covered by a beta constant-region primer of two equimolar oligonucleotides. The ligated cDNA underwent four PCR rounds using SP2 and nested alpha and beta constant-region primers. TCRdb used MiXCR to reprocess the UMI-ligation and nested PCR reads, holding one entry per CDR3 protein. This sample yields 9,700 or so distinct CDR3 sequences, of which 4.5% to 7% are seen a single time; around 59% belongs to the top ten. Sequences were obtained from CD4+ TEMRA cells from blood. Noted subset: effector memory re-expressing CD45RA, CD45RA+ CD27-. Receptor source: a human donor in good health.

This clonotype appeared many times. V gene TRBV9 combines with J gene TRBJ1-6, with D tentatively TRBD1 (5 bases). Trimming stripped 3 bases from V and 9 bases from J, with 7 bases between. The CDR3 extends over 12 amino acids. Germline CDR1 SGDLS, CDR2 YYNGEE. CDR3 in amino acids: CASSADSSPLHF. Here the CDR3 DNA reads TGTGCCAGCAGCGCAGACAGTTCACCCCTCCACTTT. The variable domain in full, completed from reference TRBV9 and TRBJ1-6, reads DSGVTQTPKHLITATGQRVTLRCSPRSGDLSVYWYQQSLDQGLQFLIQYYNGEERAKGNILERFSAQQFPDLHSELNLSSLELGDSALYFCASSADSSPLHFGNGTRLTVT.

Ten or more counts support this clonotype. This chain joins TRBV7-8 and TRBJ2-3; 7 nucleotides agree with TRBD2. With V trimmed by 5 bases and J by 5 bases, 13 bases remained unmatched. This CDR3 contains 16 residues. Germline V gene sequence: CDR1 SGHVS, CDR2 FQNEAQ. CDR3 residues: CASSPALAVVEDTQYF. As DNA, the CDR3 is TGTGCCAGCAGCCCTGCCCTAGCGGTGGTGGAAGATACGCAGTATTTT.

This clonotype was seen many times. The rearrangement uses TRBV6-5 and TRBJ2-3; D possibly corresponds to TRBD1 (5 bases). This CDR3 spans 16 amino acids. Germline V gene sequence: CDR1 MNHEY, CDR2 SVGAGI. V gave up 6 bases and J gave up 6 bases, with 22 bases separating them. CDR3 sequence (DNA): TGTGCCAGCAGGGAAACAGGTTTAGGCAGAGGTGATACGCAGTATTTT. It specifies CASRETGLGRGDTQYF.

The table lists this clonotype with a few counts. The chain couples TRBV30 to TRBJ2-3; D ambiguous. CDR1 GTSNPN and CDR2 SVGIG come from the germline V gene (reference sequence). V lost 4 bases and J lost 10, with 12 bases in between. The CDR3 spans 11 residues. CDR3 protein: CAWIEAGSQYF. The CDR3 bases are TGTGCCTGGATCGAAGCAGGCTCGCAGTATTTT.

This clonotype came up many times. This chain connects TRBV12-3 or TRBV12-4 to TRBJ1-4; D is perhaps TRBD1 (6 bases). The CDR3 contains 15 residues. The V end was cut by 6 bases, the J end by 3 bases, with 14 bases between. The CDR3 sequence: CASSPRGRPNEKLFF. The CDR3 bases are TGTGCCAGCAGCCCCAGGGGTCGGCCTAATGAAAAACTGTTTTTT.

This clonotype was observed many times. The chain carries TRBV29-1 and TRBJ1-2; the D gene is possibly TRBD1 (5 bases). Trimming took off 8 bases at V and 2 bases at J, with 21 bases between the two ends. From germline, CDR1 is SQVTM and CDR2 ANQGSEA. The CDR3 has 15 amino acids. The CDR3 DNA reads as TGCAGCACTTTTACCTCGGCGGGGGAGAACTATGGCTACACCTTC. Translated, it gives CSTFTSAGENYGYTF.

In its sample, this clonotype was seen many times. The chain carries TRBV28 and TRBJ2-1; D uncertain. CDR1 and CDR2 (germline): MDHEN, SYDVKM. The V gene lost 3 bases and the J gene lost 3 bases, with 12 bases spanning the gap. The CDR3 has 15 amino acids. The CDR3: CASSLAPVLYNEQFF. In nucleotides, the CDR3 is TGTGCCAGCAGTTTGGCCCCTGTCCTCTACAATGAGCAGTTCTTC.

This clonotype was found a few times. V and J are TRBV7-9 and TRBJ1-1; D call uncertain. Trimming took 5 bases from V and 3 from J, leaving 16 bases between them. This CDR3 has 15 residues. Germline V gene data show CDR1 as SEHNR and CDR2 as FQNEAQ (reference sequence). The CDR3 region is CASSPTTPTDTEAFF. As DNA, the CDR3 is TGTGCCAGCAGCCCGACGACCCCGACGGACACTGAAGCTTTCTTT.

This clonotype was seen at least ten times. This chain's CDR3 is CASRSPGVATEAFF. Here the CDR3 DNA reads TGTGCCAGCCGCTCTCCCGGGGTGGCCACTGAAGCTTTCTTT. The chain uses TRBV2 and TRBJ1-1; no clear D gene. Trimming stripped 8 bases from V and 4 bases from J, with 17 bases between. CDR1 is SNHLY, CDR2 FYNNEI, per germline. The CDR3 is 14 residues long.

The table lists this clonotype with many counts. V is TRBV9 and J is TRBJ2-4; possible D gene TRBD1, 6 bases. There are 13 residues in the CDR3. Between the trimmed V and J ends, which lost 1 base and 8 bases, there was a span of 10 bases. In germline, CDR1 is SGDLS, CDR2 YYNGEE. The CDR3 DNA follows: TGTGCCAGCAGCGTATCCTACAGGGACATTCAGTACTTC. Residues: CASSVSYRDIQYF.

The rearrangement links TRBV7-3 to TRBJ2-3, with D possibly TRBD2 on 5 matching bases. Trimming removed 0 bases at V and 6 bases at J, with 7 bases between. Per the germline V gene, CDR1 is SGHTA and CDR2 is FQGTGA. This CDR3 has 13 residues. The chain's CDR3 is CASSLTSGDTQYF. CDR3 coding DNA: TGTGCCAGCAGCTTAACATCGGGGGATACGCAGTATTTT.

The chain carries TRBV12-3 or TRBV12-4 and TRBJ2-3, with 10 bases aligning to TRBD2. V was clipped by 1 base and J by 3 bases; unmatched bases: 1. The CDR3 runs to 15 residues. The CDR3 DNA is TGTGCCAGCAGTTTAGGACTAGCGGGTACAGATACGCAGTATTTT. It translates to CASSLGLAGTDTQYF.

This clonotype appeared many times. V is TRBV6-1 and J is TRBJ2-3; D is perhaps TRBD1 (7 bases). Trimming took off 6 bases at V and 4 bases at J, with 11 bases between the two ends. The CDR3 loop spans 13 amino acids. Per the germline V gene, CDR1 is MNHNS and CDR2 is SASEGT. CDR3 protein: CASSQGGPDTQYF. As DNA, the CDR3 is TGTGCCAGCAGCCAGGGGGGCCCAGATACGCAGTATTTT.

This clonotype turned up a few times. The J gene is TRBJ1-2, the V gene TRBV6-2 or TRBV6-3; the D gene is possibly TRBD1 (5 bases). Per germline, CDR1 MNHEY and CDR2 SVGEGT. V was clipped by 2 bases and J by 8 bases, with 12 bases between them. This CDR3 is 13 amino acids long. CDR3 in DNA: TGTGCCAGCAGTTACGGGACCACAACCGGCTACACCTTC. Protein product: CASSYGTTTGYTF.

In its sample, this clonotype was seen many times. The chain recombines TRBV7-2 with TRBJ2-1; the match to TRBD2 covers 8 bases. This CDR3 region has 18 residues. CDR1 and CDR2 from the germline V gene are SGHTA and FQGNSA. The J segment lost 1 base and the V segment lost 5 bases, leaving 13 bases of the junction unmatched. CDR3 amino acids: CASSPRERTGGSYNEQFF. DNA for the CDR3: TGTGCCAGCAGCCCCAGAGAGAGAACGGGAGGGTCCTACAATGAGCAGTTCTTC.

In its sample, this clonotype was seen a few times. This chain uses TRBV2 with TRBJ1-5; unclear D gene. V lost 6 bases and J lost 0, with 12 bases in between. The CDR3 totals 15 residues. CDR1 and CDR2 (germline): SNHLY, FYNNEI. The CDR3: CASRRTDNSNQPQHF. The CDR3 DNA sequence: TGTGCCAGCAGAAGGACCGATAATAGCAATCAGCCCCAGCATTTT.

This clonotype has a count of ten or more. CDR3 DNA: TGCAGTGCTAGTCTCCCTTACGGCAATCAGCCCCAGCATTTT. Its protein is CSASLPYGNQPQHF. The V gene is TRBV20-1, the J gene TRBJ1-5; D is unresolved. The CDR3 totals 14 residues. CDR1 and CDR2 (germline): DFQATT, SNEGSKA (reference sequence). Trimming stripped 3 bases from V and 2 bases from J, with 11 bases between.

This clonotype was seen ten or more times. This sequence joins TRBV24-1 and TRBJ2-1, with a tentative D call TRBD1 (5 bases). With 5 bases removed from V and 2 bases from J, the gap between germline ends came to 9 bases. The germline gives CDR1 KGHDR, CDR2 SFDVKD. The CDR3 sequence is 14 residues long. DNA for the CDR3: TGTGCCACCAGTGGGTTAGGGGCCTACAATGAGCAGTTCTTC. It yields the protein CATSGLGAYNEQFF.

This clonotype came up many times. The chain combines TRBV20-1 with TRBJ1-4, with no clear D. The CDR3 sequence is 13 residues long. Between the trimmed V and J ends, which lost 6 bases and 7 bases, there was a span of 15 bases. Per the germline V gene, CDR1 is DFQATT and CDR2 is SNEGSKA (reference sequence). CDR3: CSAVAVSGEKLFF. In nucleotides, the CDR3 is TGCAGTGCCGTCGCCGTGTCCGGTGAAAAACTGTTTTTT.

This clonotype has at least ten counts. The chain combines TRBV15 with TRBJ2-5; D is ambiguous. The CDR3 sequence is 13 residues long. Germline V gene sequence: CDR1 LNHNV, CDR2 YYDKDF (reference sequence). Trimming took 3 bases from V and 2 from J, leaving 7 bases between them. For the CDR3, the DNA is TGTGCCACCAGCAGGGGTGGACAAGAGACCCAGTACTTC. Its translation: CATSRGGQETQYF.

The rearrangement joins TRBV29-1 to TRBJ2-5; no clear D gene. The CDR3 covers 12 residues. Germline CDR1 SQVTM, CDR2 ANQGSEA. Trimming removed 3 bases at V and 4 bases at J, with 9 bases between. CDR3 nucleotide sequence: TGCAGCGTTGAGTTTGCCCCAGAGACCCAGTACTTC. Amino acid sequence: CSVEFAPETQYF.

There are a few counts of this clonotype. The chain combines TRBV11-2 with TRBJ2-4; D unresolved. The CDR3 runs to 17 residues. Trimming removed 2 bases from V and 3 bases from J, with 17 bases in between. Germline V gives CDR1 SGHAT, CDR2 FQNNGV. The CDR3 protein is CASSLSTPPNNKNIQYF. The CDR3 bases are TGTGCCAGCAGCTTATCAACCCCCCCTAACAACAAAAACATTCAGTACTTC. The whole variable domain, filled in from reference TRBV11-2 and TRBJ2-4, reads EAGVAQSPRYKIIEKRQSVAFWCNPISGHATLYWYQQILGQGPKLLIQFQNNGVVDDSQLPKDRFSAERLKGVDSTLKIQPAKLEDSAVYLCASSLSTPPNNKNIQYFGAGTRLSVL.

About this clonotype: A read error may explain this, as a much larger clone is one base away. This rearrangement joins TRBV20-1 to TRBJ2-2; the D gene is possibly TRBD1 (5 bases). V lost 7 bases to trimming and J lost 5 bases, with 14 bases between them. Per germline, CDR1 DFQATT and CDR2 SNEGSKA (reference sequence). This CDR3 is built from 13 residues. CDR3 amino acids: CSELDSWTGELFF. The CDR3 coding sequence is TGCAGTGAGCTTGACAGCTGGACCGGGGAGCTGTTTTTT.

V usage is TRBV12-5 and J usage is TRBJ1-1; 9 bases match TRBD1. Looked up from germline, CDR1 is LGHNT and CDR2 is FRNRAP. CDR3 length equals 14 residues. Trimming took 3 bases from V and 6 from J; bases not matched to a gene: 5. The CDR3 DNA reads TGTGCTAGTGGTTTAGGACAGGGGATCTCTGAAGCTTTCTTT. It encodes CASGLGQGISEAFF.

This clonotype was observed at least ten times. The CDR3 loop reads CSAGTGSTEAFF. The CDR3 DNA reads as TGCAGTGCAGGGACAGGGAGTACTGAAGCTTTCTTT. The rearrangement links TRBV20-1 to TRBJ1-1; 9 bases fit TRBD1. Trimming removed 6 bases from V and 5 bases from J; junction bases left unmatched: 4. Germline V gene data show CDR1 as DFQATT and CDR2 as SNEGSKA (reference sequence). The CDR3 sequence is 12 residues long.

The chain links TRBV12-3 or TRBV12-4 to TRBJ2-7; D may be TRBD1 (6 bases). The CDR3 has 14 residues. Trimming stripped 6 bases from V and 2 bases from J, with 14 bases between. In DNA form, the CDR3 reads TGTGCCAGCAGGGCTCAGGGGCGTACCTACGAGCAGTACTTC. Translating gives CASRAQGRTYEQYF.